The rows below give T cell receptor beta chains drawn from one sample of a study of blood T cell repertoires in COVID-19. The repertoire was sequenced with immunoSEQ multiplex PCR; TCRdb's copy has only in-frame clones and lacks some. Of 65,000 to 90,000 clones listed, more than 65% are singletons. The sequenced sample was peripheral blood. These receptors were obtained from a human donor in a cohort sampled during active COVID-19. The CDR3 runs from the conserved cysteine through the conserved F or W. Fields, in order: V gene, clone size, D gene, J gene, CDR3 protein, CDR3 DNA. D genes are given only for firm matches. The size of a clone is reported for some rows only, either as once, few or many, or as a class for expanded clones.

>TRBV6-1|NA|TRBD1|TRBJ1-1
CASSEYPLAGGSMNTEAFF
TGTGCCAGCAGTGAATACCCCCTGGCAGGGGGGTCAATGAACACTGAAGCTTTCTTT
>TRBV2|NA|NA|TRBJ2-6
CASTNVGAGANVLTF
TGTGCCAGCACGAATGTGGGCGCGGGGGCCAACGTCCTGACTTTC
>TRBV5-1|NA|NA|TRBJ2-5
CASSLWTEQETQYF
TGCGCCAGCAGCTTGTGGACTGAACAAGAGACCCAGTACTTC
>TRBV24-1|NA|NA|TRBJ2-5
CATSDQSGKGAQYF
TGTGCCACCAGTGACCAGTCAGGGAAGGGGGCCCAGTACTTC
>TRBV5-6|NA|TRBD1|TRBJ2-5
CASSLGQGETQYF
TGTGCCAGCAGCTTGGGACAGGGGGAGACCCAGTACTTC
>TRBV4-2|NA|NA|TRBJ1-2
CASSQELSGGYTF
TGTGCCAGCAGCCAAGAACTTTCGGGTGGCTACACCTTC
>TRBV15|NA|NA|TRBJ2-3
CATRGTGTSTDTQYF
TGTGCCACCAGGGGGACCGGGACAAGCACAGATACGCAGTATTTT
>TRBV4-1|NA|NA|TRBJ1-2
CASSPGNDRTYGYTF
TGCGCCAGCAGCCCCGGAAACGACAGAACCTATGGCTACACCTTC
>TRBV27|once|NA|TRBJ1-5
CASRLEGAAQPQHF
TGTGCCAGCAGATTAGAGGGTGCTGCTCAGCCCCAGCATTTT
>TRBV10-3|NA|TRBD1|TRBJ2-3
CATGQGDLADTQYF
TGTGCCACAGGACAGGGGGACCTAGCAGATACGCAGTATTTT
>TRBV19|NA|TRBD2|TRBJ2-1
CASSVLAGGLLNEQFF
TGTGCCAGTAGTGTCTTAGCGGGGGGATTACTGAATGAGCAGTTCTTC
>TRBV5-5|NA|TRBD1|TRBJ1-1
CASSPGDRGGTEAFF
TGTGCCAGCAGCCCGGGAGACAGGGGTGGCACTGAAGCTTTCTTT
>TRBV5-1|NA|TRBD2|TRBJ2-7
CASSLEVGGSRVEQYF
TGCGCCAGCAGCTTGGAAGTGGGAGGGAGTAGGGTCGAGCAGTACTTC
>TRBV4-1|few|NA|TRBJ1-2
CASSHVGDGGYGYTF
TGCGCCAGCAGCCACGTCGGGGACGGGGGGTATGGCTACACCTTC
>TRBV18|NA|TRBD2|TRBJ2-3
CASSPLPEIAGGPTGTDTQYF
TGTGCCAGCTCACCCCTACCTGAGATAGCGGGGGGGCCTACGGGTACAGATACGCAGTATTTT
>TRBV7-2|few|NA|TRBJ2-7
CASSGGAFKYEQYF
TGTGCCAGCAGTGGGGGGGCTTTTAAGTACGAGCAGTACTTC
>TRBV19|NA|NA|TRBJ2-4
CASSMGGQSKNIQYF
TGTGCCAGTAGTATGGGCGGACAAAGCAAAAACATTCAGTACTTC
>TRBV4-3|NA|NA|TRBJ1-1
CASSQDLGAPTEAFF
TGCGCCAGCAGCCAAGATCTGGGGGCGCCGACTGAAGCTTTCTTT
>TRBV24-1|NA|TRBD1|TRBJ2-2
CATSDTRQGDTGELFF
TGTGCCACCAGTGACACCAGACAGGGAGACACCGGGGAGCTGTTTTTT
>TRBV5-1|NA|NA|TRBJ2-3
CASSVSGTSTDTQYF
TGCGCCAGCAGCGTAAGCGGAACTAGCACAGATACGCAGTATTTT
>TRBV6-2/TRBV6-3|once|TRBD2|TRBJ2-1
CASSYEIGGGSYNEQFF
TGTGCCAGCAGTTATGAAATTGGGGGGGGGTCCTACAATGAGCAGTTCTTC
>TRBV6-5|NA|TRBD1|TRBJ1-2
CASRLTGGEGGYTF
TGTGCCAGCAGGCTGACAGGGGGCGAGGGTGGCTACACCTTC
>TRBV3-1/TRBV3-2|NA|NA|TRBJ1-5
CASSQDRGCLSKPQHF
TGTGCCAGCAGCCAAGACCGGGGGTGCTTGAGTAAGCCCCAGCATTTT